Listed below are T cell receptor beta chains from one sample, sequenced in a study of monozygotic twins with inflammatory bowel disease. TCRdb reprocessed the 5' RACE reads and stores each CDR3 protein as one record, lacking DNA. The sample data list about 420,000 distinct CDR3 sequences. The sequenced material came from blood. The receptors shown here come from a human donor with ulcerative colitis or Crohn's disease, or a healthy co-twin of an affected twin (not recorded which). Both conserved end residues are part of each CDR3.

J gene: TRBJ2-1; V gene: TRBV5-4; CDR3 protein: CASSLTSGGPYNEQFF
J gene: TRBJ2-2; V gene: TRBV7-2; CDR3 protein: CASSWRQDGTGELFF
J gene: TRBJ1-1; V gene: TRBV18; CDR3 protein: CASSPFGIEAFF
J gene: TRBJ1-1; V gene: TRBV7-2; CDR3 protein: CASSFRTGFRNTEAFF
J gene: TRBJ2-2; V gene: TRBV5-1; CDR3 protein: CASRGRNTGELFF
J gene: TRBJ1-2; V gene: TRBV29-1; CDR3 protein: CSVQGAGRIYGYTF
J gene: TRBJ2-7; V gene: TRBV2; CDR3 protein: CATTQGRPNEQYF
J gene: TRBJ2-2; V gene: TRBV5-1; CDR3 protein: CASSRVPSYTGELLF
J gene: TRBJ1-5; V gene: TRBV12-3/TRBV12-4; CDR3 protein: CASSSRTGFNQPQHF
J gene: TRBJ2-7; V gene: TRBV13; CDR3 protein: CASSQGTVNSYEQYF
J gene: TRBJ2-2; V gene: TRBV6-4; CDR3 protein: CASSATQGDTGELFF
J gene: TRBJ2-1; V gene: TRBV12-3/TRBV12-4; CDR3 protein: CASSLCDSGPCEQFF
J gene: TRBJ2-5; V gene: TRBV5-1; CDR3 protein: CASSIGTGEETQYF
J gene: TRBJ2-1; V gene: TRBV19; CDR3 protein: CASSAGQAVVFEQFF
J gene: TRBJ2-5; V gene: TRBV7-2; CDR3 protein: CASSLVIGYQETQYF
J gene: TRBJ2-1; V gene: TRBV7-2; CDR3 protein: CASSPPGLRGKEQFF
J gene: TRBJ1-3; V gene: TRBV20-1; CDR3 protein: CSALAGEDTIYF
J gene: TRBJ2-7; V gene: TRBV5-6; CDR3 protein: CASSLSGREQYF
J gene: TRBJ1-2; V gene: TRBV9; CDR3 protein: CASSVEGQGAYGYTF
J gene: TRBJ2-7; V gene: TRBV7-2; CDR3 protein: CASRTQGSGWYEQYF
J gene: TRBJ2-6; V gene: TRBV11-2; CDR3 protein: CASSLVPSSGANVLTF
J gene: TRBJ1-1; V gene: TRBV5-6; CDR3 protein: CASSFIGPQDTEAFF
J gene: TRBJ2-2; V gene: TRBV30; CDR3 protein: CAWSVLGRTGELFF
J gene: TRBJ2-1; V gene: TRBV4-3; CDR3 protein: CASSQGQTNEQFF
J gene: TRBJ1-1; V gene: TRBV5-1; CDR3 protein: CASSSGQAHTEAFF
J gene: TRBJ2-1; V gene: TRBV7-8; CDR3 protein: CASSLDLTYNEQFF
J gene: TRBJ2-3; V gene: TRBV24-1; CDR3 protein: CATSDRDRESGTQYF
J gene: TRBJ1-1; V gene: TRBV10-3; CDR3 protein: CAIRGQGARTNTEAFF
J gene: TRBJ2-2; V gene: TRBV7-8; CDR3 protein: CASSLWGPDTGELFF
J gene: TRBJ2-1; V gene: TRBV7-2; CDR3 protein: CASSTGLAYNEQFF
J gene: TRBJ2-7; V gene: TRBV7-9; CDR3 protein: CASSFPPRYEQYF
J gene: TRBJ2-7; V gene: TRBV5-6; CDR3 protein: CASSEGLAGAGSYEQYF
J gene: TRBJ2-3; V gene: TRBV7-8; CDR3 protein: CASSPWLAGVGSTDTQYF
J gene: TRBJ2-7; V gene: TRBV20-1; CDR3 protein: CSARVPASYEQYF
J gene: TRBJ1-5; V gene: TRBV5-1; CDR3 protein: CASRLRPEGNQPQHF
J gene: TRBJ1-2; V gene: TRBV5-1; CDR3 protein: CASNLEGREGADGYTF
J gene: TRBJ1-1; V gene: TRBV19; CDR3 protein: CASSIGSGRPEAFF
J gene: TRBJ2-7; V gene: TRBV5-1; CDR3 protein: CASSSSLAGISYEQYF
J gene: TRBJ1-2; V gene: TRBV10-3; CDR3 protein: CAISHDRAHGYTF
J gene: TRBJ2-2; V gene: TRBV7-2; CDR3 protein: CATTAGDPNTGELFF
J gene: TRBJ1-2; V gene: TRBV4-3; CDR3 protein: CASSQDGGGGYTF
J gene: TRBJ2-2; V gene: TRBV5-1; CDR3 protein: CASSPTIAGVGTGELFF
J gene: TRBJ2-7; V gene: TRBV5-6; CDR3 protein: CASSLVSLTSGSGSYEQYF
J gene: TRBJ1-5; V gene: TRBV12-3/TRBV12-4; CDR3 protein: CASSLRTGGNNQPQHF
J gene: TRBJ2-5; V gene: TRBV29-1; CDR3 protein: CSVEARTADRTQYF
J gene: TRBJ2-1; V gene: TRBV5-6; CDR3 protein: CASSDKGGQGYNEQFF
J gene: TRBJ2-3; V gene: TRBV20-1; CDR3 protein: CSAVAGGSSTDTQYF
J gene: TRBJ2-3; V gene: TRBV29-1; CDR3 protein: CSVITGSSTDTQYF